This T cell receptor beta chain was identified in a study of blood T cell repertoires in COVID-19. Unmatched junction bases numbered 10, after V lost 4 bases and J lost 0 bases. This CDR3 contains 16 residues. Germline V gene sequence: CDR1 SGHDT, CDR2 YYEEEE. Assay used: immunoSEQ multiplex PCR; TCRdb lists only in-frame clones, some missing. Counted here are 95,000 to 150,000 clones, around 70% occurring once; the ten biggest clones make up 6%. The chain joins TRBV5-6 to TRBJ2-7; 7 nucleotides agree with TRBD2. The sample consisted of peripheral blood. The receptor was derived from a man at least 80 years old with COVID-19, enrolled during active disease. The CDR3 is CASSPRGVVGSYEQYF. The CDR3 DNA follows: TGTGCCAGCAGCCCTCGGGGGGTCGTAGGCTCCTACGAGCAGTACTTC.